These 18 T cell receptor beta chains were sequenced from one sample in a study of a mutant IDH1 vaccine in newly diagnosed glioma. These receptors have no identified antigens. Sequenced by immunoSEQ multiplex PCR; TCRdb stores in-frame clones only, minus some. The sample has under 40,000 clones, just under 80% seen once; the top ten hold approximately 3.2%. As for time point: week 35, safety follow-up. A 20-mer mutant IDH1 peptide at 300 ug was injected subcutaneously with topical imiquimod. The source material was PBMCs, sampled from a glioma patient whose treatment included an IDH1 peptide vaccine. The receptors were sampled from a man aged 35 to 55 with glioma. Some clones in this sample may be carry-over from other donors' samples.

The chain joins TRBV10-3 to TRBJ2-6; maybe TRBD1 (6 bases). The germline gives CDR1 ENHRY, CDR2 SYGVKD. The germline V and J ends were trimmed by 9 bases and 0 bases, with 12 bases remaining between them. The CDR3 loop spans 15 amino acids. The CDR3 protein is CAIGQPDSGANVLTF. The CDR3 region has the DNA TGTGCCATTGGACAGCCGGACTCTGGGGCCAACGTCCTGACTTTC.

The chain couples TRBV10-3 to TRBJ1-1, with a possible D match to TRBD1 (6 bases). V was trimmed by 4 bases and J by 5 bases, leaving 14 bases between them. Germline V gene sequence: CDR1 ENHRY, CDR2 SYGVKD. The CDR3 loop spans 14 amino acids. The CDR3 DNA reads TGTGCCATCAGTGCGGGGCAGGGGTTTACTGAAGCTTTCTTT. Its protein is CAISAGQGFTEAFF.

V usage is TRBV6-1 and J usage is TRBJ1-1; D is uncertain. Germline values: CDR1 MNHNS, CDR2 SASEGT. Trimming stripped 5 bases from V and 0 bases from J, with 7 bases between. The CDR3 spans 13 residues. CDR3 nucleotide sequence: TGTGCCAGCAGTCCTCGGGTGAACACTGAAGCTTTCTTT. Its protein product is CASSPRVNTEAFF.

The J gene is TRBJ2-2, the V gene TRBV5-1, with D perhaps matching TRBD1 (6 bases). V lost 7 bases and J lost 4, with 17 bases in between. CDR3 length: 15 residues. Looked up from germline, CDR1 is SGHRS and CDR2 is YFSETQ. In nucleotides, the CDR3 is TGCGCCAGCTGGGGGCCTCAGGGGCGCACCGGGGAGCTGTTTTTT. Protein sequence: CASWGPQGRTGELFF.

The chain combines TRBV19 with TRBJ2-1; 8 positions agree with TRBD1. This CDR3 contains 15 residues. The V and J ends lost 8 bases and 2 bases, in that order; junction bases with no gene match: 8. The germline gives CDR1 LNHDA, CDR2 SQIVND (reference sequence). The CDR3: CASQTDRDPYNEQFF. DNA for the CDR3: TGTGCCAGTCAGACGGACAGGGACCCCTACAATGAGCAGTTCTTC.

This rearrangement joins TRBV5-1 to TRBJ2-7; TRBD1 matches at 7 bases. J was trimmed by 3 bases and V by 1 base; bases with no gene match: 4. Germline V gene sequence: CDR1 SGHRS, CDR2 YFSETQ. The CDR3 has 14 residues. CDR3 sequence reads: CASSLNAGGYEQYF. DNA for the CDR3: TGCGCCAGCAGCTTGAATGCAGGGGGCTACGAGCAGTACTTC.

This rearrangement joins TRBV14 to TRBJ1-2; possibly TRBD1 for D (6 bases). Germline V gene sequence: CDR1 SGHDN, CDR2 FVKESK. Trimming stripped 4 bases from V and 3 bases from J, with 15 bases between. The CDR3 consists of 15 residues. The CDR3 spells CASSLSGTNYYGYTF. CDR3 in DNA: TGTGCCAGCAGCCTATCCGGGACAAACTACTATGGCTACACCTTC.

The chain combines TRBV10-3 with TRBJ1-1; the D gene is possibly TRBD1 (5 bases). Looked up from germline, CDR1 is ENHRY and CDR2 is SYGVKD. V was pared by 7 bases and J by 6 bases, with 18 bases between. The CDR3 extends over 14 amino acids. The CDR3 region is CAITQGQPQAEAFF. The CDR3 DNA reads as TGTGCCATCACCCAGGGCCAACCCCAGGCTGAAGCTTTCTTT.

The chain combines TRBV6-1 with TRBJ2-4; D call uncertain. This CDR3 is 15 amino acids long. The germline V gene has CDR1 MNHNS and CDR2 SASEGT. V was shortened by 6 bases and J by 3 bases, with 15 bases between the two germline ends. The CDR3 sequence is CASSLFAQNKNIQYF. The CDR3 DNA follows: TGTGCCAGCAGCCTCTTTGCCCAGAACAAAAACATTCAGTACTTC.

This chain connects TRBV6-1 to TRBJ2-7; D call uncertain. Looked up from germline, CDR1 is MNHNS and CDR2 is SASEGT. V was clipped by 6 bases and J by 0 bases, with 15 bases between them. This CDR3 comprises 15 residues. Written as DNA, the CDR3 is TGTGCCAGCAGGTTTTGGCAGACAAACTCCTACGAGCAGTACTTC. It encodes CASRFWQTNSYEQYF.

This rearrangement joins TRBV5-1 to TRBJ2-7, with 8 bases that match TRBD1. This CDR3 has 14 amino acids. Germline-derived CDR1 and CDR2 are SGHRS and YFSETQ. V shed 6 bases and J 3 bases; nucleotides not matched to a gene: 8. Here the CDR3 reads CASTLGQGVYEQYF. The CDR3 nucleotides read TGCGCCAGCACCCTCGGACAGGGAGTCTACGAGCAGTACTTC.

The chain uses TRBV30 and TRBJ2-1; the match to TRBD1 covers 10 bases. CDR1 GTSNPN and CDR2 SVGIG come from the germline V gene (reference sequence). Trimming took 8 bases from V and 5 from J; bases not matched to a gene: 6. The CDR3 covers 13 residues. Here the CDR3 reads CARDRGQDNEQFF. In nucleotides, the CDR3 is TGTGCCCGAGACAGGGGGCAGGACAATGAGCAGTTCTTC.

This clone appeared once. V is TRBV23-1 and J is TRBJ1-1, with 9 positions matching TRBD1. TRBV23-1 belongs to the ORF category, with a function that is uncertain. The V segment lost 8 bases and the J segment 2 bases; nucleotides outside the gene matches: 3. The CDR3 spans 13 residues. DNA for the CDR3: TGCGCCAGCGGGACAGGGTCAAACACTGAAGCTTTCTTT. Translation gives CASGTGSNTEAFF.

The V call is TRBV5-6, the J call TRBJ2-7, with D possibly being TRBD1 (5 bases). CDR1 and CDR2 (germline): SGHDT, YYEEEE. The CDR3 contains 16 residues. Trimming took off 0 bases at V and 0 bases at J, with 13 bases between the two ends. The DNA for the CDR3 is TGTGCCAGCAGCTTGGCGGCAGGGCCTATCTCCTACGAGCAGTACTTC. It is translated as CASSLAAGPISYEQYF. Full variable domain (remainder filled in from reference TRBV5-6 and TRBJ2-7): DAGVTQSPTHLIKTRGQQVTLRCSPKSGHDTVSWYQQALGQGPQFIFQYYEEEERQRGNFPDRFSGHQFPNYSSELNVNALLLGDSALYLCASSLAAGPISYEQYFGPGTRLTVT.

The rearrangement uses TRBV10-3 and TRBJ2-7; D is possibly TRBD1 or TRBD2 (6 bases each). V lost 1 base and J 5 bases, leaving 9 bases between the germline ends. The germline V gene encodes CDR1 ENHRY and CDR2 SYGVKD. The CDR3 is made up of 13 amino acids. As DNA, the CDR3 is TGTGCCATCAGTGAGTGGAGGGACAACGAGCAGTACTTC. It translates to CAISEWRDNEQYF.

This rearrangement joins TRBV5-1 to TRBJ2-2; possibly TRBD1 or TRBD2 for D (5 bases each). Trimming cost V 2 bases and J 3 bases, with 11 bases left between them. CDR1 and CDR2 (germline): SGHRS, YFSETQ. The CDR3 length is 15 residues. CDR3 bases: TGCGCCAGCAGCTTACACCAGGGAGACACCGGGGAGCTGTTTTTT. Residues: CASSLHQGDTGELFF.

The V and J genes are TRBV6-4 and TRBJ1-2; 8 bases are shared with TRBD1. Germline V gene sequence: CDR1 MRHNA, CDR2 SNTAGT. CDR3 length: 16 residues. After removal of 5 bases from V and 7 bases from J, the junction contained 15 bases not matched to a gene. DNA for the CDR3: TGTGCCAGCAGTCCATCTTTCGTTGGACAGGGTTCTGGCTACACCTTC. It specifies CASSPSFVGQGSGYTF.

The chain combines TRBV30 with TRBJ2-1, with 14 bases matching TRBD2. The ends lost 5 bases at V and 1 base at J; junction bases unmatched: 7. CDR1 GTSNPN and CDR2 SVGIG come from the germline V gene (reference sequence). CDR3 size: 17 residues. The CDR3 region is CAWQGLAGGVSYNEQFF. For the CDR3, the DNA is TGTGCCTGGCAAGGACTAGCGGGGGGTGTATCCTACAATGAGCAGTTCTTC.